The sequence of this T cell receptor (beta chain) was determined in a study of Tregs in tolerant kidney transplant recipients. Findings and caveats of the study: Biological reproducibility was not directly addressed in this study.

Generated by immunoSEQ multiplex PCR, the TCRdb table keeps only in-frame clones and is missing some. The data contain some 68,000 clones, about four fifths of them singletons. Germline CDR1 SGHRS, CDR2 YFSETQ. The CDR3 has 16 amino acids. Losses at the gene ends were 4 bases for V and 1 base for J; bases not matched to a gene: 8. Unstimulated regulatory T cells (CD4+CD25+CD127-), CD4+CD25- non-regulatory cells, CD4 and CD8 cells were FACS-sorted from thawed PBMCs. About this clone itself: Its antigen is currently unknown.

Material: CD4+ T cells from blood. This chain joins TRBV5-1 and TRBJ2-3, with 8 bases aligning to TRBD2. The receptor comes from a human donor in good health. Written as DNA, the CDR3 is TGCGCCAGCAGCCGGGAGGGCGGGGGCCGCACAGATACGCAGTATTTT. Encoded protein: CASSREGGGRTDTQYF. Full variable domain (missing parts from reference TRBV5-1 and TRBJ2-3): KAGVTQTPRYLIKTRGQQVTLSCSPISGHRSVSWYQQTPGQGLQFLFEYFSETQRNKGNFPGRFSGRQFSNSRSEMNVSTLELGDSALYLCASSREGGGRTDTQYFGPGTRLTVL.